This T cell receptor (beta chain) was sequenced during a study of CD8+ T cells in alopecia areata. Extraction and reverse transcription of RNA yielded cDNA as the sequencing template. Repertoires were generated with immunoSEQ multiplex PCR, while TCRdb's copy carries only in-frame clones and drops some. Seen here are about 200,000 clones, less than 45% observed once, and the top ten hold 0.4% to 0.55%. After removal of 3 bases from V and 5 bases from J, the junction contained 2 bases not matched to a gene. The CDR3 sequence is 14 residues long. Germline V gene lookup returns CDR1 MNHNY and CDR2 SVGAGI (reference sequence). As regards this clone: As yet, its antigen is unknown.

Regarding treatment: oral pan-JAK inhibitor, 5-10 mg twice daily. Study conclusions and caveats: Tofacitinib delivered significant drops in scalp clonality and in expanded CD8+ clones among the top 100.

This chain uses TRBV6-6 with TRBJ1-4; TRBD1 aligns across 8 bases. The TCR sequence derives from a human donor with alopecia areata. The sample here was CD4+ T cells sorted from blood, taken at week 34, from a patient treated with tofacitinib. The CDR3 loop reads CASSYRTGNEKLFF. The CDR3 coding sequence is TGTGCCAGCAGTTATAGGACAGGGAATGAAAAACTGTTTTTT.